The rows below give T cell receptor beta chains drawn from one sample of a study of CD8 T cells in Susac syndrome. TCRdb re-called the immunoSEQ multiplex PCR reads through MiXCR, storing one row per CDR3 protein. This table has roughly 140,000 distinct CDR3 sequences, roughly 95% appearing once. Sequencing was performed on CD8+ T cells from PBMCs. The receptors were gathered from a human donor with multiple sclerosis. The CDR3 runs from the conserved cysteine through the conserved F or W. D genes are given only for firm matches. Where a row states a size, it is once, few, many or the class of an expanded clone; other rows omit it.

D gene,V gene,clone size,J gene,CDR3 DNA,CDR3 protein
NA,TRBV30,NA,TRBJ1-2,TGTGCCTGGTGGGACATTGGGCACTATGGCTACACCTTC,CAWWDIGHYGYTF
NA,TRBV27,NA,TRBJ1-6,TGTGCCAGCAACGGGACGGAAAATTCACCCCTCCACTTT,CASNGTENSPLHF
NA,TRBV20-1,NA,TRBJ2-1,TGCAGTGCTAGTTGGGACTCAAACTACAATGAGCAGTTCTTC,CSASWDSNYNEQFF
NA,TRBV9,NA,TRBJ2-1,TGTGCCAGCAGCACCGGGGGTTACAATGAGCAGTTCTTC,CASSTGGYNEQFF
TRBD1,TRBV9,NA,TRBJ1-1,TGTGCCAGCAGCGTAGCTCTCGACAGGGAGGGTGAAGCTTTCTTT,CASSVALDREGEAFF
NA,TRBV27,NA,TRBJ1-1,TGTGCCAGCAGCTGGGGGGTCGGGGCCACTGAAGCTTTCTTT,CASSWGVGATEAFF
NA,TRBV27,NA,TRBJ2-5,TGTGCCAGCAGTTTACAGGCAGGGAATCGGGAGACCCAGTACTTC,CASSLQAGNRETQYF
TRBD2,TRBV29-1,NA,TRBJ2-3,TGCAGCGTCGGACTAGCGGGTAGCACAGATACGCAGTATTTT,CSVGLAGSTDTQYF
NA,TRBV3-1,NA,TRBJ2-5,TGTGCCAGCAGTCCCATAGGGGGGGCACAAGAGACCCAGTACTTC,CASSPIGGAQETQYF
TRBD1,TRBV20-1,NA,TRBJ1-2,TGCAGTGCTAGAGTTCCAGGGGGCAACTATGGCTACACCTTC,CSARVPGGNYGYTF
NA,TRBV7-2,NA,TRBJ1-5,TGTGCCAGCAGCGCAGGACACAGCAATCAGCCCCAGCATTTT,CASSAGHSNQPQHF
TRBD2,TRBV9,NA,TRBJ2-3,TGTGCCAGCACGGGTGGGGGGGGCACAGATACGCAGTATTTT,CASTGGGGTDTQYF
TRBD2,TRBV29-1,NA,TRBJ2-7,TGCAGCGTTGCACTAGCGTTCCCTTACGAGCAGTACTTC,CSVALAFPYEQYF
TRBD1,TRBV4-1,once,TRBJ2-5,TGCGCCAGCAGCCAAGTGGGACAGCAAGAGACCCAGTACTTC,CASSQVGQQETQYF
NA,TRBV6-1,NA,TRBJ1-5,TGTGCCAGTGTCCCTTCCTGGGGCAATCAGCCCCAGCATTTT,CASVPSWGNQPQHF
NA,TRBV23-1,NA,TRBJ2-1,TGCGCCAGCAGTCACTCGTGGGGGGATGAGCAGTTCTTC,CASSHSWGDEQFF
NA,TRBV9,NA,TRBJ1-2,TGTGCCAGCAGCGTAGGGTTTCACTATGGCTACACCTTC,CASSVGFHYGYTF
TRBD2,TRBV3-1,NA,TRBJ2-5,TGTGCCAGCAGCGTTGGGACTAGCGGCCAAGAGACCCAGTACTTC,CASSVGTSGQETQYF
TRBD2,TRBV6-2/TRBV6-3,once,TRBJ2-5,TGTGCCAGCAGCCCAGCTCTAGCGGGGGGGCGGGAGACCCAGTACTTC,CASSPALAGGRETQYF
TRBD1,TRBV30,NA,TRBJ1-1,TGTGCCTGGAGTTCCCGGGACAGCACTGAAGCTTTCTTT,CAWSSRDSTEAFF
NA,TRBV15,NA,TRBJ1-5,TGTGCCACCAGCAGGGGAGGGTCGGCAGAGGATCAGCCCCAGCATTTT,CATSRGGSAEDQPQHF
NA,TRBV6-5,few,TRBJ1-1,TGTGCCAGCAGGGGGAACACTGAAGCTTTCTTT,CASRGNTEAFF
TRBD1,TRBV3-1,NA,TRBJ2-7,TGTGCCAGCAGCCAGGGGACCGGGACAGGATTCACCTACGAGCAGTACTTC,CASSQGTGTGFTYEQYF
NA,TRBV30,NA,TRBJ2-1,TGTGCCTGGAGCGAATACAATGAGCAGTTCTTC,CAWSEYNEQFF
NA,TRBV30,NA,TRBJ1-1,TGTGCCTGGAGCCTAGGGCGGGTCACTGAAGCTTTCTTT,CAWSLGRVTEAFF